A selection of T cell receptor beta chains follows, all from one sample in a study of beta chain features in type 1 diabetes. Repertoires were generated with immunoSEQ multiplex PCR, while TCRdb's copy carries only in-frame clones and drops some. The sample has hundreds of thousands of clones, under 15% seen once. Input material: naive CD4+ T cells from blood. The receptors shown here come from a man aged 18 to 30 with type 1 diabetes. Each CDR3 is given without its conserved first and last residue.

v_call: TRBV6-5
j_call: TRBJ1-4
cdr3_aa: ASSRAGQGDEKLF

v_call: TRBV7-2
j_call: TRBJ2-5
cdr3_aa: ASSLVGSTQY

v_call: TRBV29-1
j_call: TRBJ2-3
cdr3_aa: SVSDGASTDTQY

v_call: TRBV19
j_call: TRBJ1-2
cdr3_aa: ASRKGNYGYT

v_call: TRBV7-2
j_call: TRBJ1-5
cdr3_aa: ASSPTTGNNQPQH

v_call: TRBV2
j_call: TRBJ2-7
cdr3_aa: ASSESGYEQY

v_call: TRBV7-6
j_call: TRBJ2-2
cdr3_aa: ASSFLGDGATGELF

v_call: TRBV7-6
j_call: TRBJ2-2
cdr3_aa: ASSSSANTGELF

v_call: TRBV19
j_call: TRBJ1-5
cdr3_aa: ASSPDRDQPQH

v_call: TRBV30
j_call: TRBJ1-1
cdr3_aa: AWSAPQTGGTEAF

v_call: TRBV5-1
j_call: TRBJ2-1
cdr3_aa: ASSLERPSSYNEQF